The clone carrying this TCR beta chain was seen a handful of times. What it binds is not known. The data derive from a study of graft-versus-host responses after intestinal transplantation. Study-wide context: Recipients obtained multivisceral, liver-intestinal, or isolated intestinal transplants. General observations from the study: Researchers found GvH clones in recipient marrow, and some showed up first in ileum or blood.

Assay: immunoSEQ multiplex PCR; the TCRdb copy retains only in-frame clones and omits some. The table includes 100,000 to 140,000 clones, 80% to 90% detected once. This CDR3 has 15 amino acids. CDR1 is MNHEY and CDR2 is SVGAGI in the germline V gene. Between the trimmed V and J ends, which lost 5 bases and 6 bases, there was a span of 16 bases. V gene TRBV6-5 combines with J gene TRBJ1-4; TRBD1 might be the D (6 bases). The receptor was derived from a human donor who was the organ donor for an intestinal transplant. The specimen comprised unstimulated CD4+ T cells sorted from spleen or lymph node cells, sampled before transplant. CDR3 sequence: CASSNLQGGYEKLFF. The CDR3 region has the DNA TGTGCCAGCAGTAACCTACAGGGAGGATATGAAAAACTGTTTTTT.